These 18 T cell receptor beta chains share one sample of origin, sequenced in a study of cytomegalovirus exposure and HLA in healthy donors. PCR was performed using 60 Vbeta and 13 Jbeta primers. Assay: immunoSEQ multiplex PCR; the TCRdb copy retains only in-frame clones and omits some. The sample carries fewer than 200,000 clones, roughly two thirds recorded once. Sample: PBMCs. The receptors shown here come from a woman between 25 and 40 years old in good health and CMV-seronegative.

The chain links TRBV6-1 to TRBJ1-6; D not certain. The CDR3 is made up of 14 amino acids. The V gene's germline CDR1 is MNHNS and CDR2 SASEGT. Trimming left V 0 bases short and J 8 bases short, with 8 bases between. CDR3 nucleotides: TGTGCCAGCAGTGAAGCGGAGGGCCATTCACCCCTCCACTTT. Protein product: CASSEAEGHSPLHF.

The table lists this clone with a few counts. The chain carries TRBV19 and TRBJ2-3; 7 nucleotides line up with TRBD2. The trim removed 2 bases at V and 2 bases at J, leaving 4 bases unmatched. This CDR3 has 15 amino acids. Germline CDR1 LNHDA, CDR2 SQIVND (reference sequence). The CDR3 DNA follows: TGTGCCAGTAGTATAATAGCGGGTAACACAGATACGCAGTATTTT. Its protein product is CASSIIAGNTDTQYF. The whole variable domain, filled in from reference TRBV19 and TRBJ2-3, reads DGGITQSPKYLFRKEGQNVTLSCEQNLNHDAMYWYRQDPGQGLRLIYYSQIVNDFQKGDIAEGYSVSREKKESFPLTVTSAQKNPTAFYLCASSIIAGNTDTQYFGPGTRLTVL.

This clone was counted only a few times. The chain combines TRBV28 with TRBJ2-6; TRBD1 agrees at 9 bases. The CDR3 has 17 residues. The germline V gene encodes CDR1 MDHEN and CDR2 SYDVKM. J was trimmed by 2 bases and V by 9 bases; bases with no gene match: 11. The CDR3 DNA reads TGTGCCAGTGCACTCGGGACAGGGTGGGCTGGGGCCAACGTCCTGACTTTC. Translating gives CASALGTGWAGANVLTF. Full variable domain (rest looked up from reference TRBV28 and TRBJ2-6): DVKVTQSSRYLVKRTGEKVFLECVQDMDHENMFWYRQDPGLGLRLIYFSYDVKMKEKGDIPEGYSVSREKKERFSLILESASTNQTSMYLCASALGTGWAGANVLTFGAGSRLTVL.

The chain couples TRBV5-1 to TRBJ1-1; D is possibly TRBD1 (5 bases). The CDR3 is 16 residues long. V was shortened by 0 bases and J by 1 base, with 13 bases between the two germline ends. CDR1 is SGHRS, CDR2 YFSETQ, per germline. The CDR3 coding sequence is TGCGCCAGCAGCTTGGTCGGGGGAGGGAAGAACACTGAAGCTTTCTTT. It specifies CASSLVGGGKNTEAFF.

This chain connects TRBV2 to TRBJ2-4; TRBD1 agrees at 11 bases. Per the germline V gene, CDR1 is SNHLY and CDR2 is FYNNEI. The trim removed 6 bases at V and 7 bases at J, leaving 5 bases unmatched. The CDR3 has 14 amino acids. CDR3 in amino acids: CASSQGQGGNIQYF. CDR3 DNA sequence: TGTGCCAGCAGCCAGGGACAGGGGGGGAACATTCAGTACTTC.

This clone was detected a few times. The chain couples TRBV5-1 to TRBJ2-1, with D unclear. V was trimmed by 1 base and J by 0 bases, leaving 11 bases between them. The CDR3 is made up of 16 amino acids. Looked up from germline, CDR1 is SGHRS and CDR2 is YFSETQ. CDR3 in amino acids: CASSLLFFRSYNEQFF. The CDR3 region has the DNA TGCGCCAGCAGCTTGCTTTTTTTCCGCTCCTACAATGAGCAGTTCTTC.

V gene TRBV19 combines with J gene TRBJ2-5; 9 nucleotides line up with TRBD2. The CDR3 runs 14 residues. V gave up 1 base and J gave up 5 bases; unmatched junction bases: 2. Germline CDR1 is LNHDA and CDR2 is SQIVND (reference sequence). The CDR3 nucleotides are TGTGCCAGTAGTATAGGACTAGCGGCGGAGACCCAGTACTTC. Protein: CASSIGLAAETQYF.

This clone was observed a handful of times. The chain uses TRBV10-3 and TRBJ1-3; 8 bases are shared with TRBD1. Unmatched junction bases numbered 8, after V lost 9 bases and J lost 1 base. CDR3 length equals 15 residues. From germline, CDR1 is ENHRY and CDR2 SYGVKD. The CDR3 loop reads CAIADRGDSGNTIYF. CDR3 DNA sequence: TGTGCCATTGCTGACAGGGGAGATTCTGGAAACACCATATATTTT.

This chain links TRBV6-4 with TRBJ2-2, with D possibly TRBD2 on 6 matching bases. The V and J ends lost 0 bases and 1 base respectively, with 6 bases between them. This CDR3 is built from 15 residues. The germline CDR1 and CDR2 sequences are MRHNA and SNTAGT. CDR3 coding DNA: TGTGCCAGCAGTGACTCCGGGGGGAACACCGGGGAGCTGTTTTTT. Encoded protein: CASSDSGGNTGELFF.

This chain links TRBV9 with TRBJ2-7; 8 bases are a match to TRBD1. The CDR3 is made up of 15 amino acids. Germline V gene lookup returns CDR1 SGDLS and CDR2 YYNGEE. J gave up 5 bases and V 4 bases, and 11 bases lay outside the gene matches. The CDR3 DNA follows: TGTGCCAGCAGCAAGATGGACAGGGCCGTAAACGAGCAGTACTTC. Protein product: CASSKMDRAVNEQYF.

This chain joins TRBV5-6 and TRBJ2-7; 8 bases map to TRBD2. The CDR3 totals 15 residues. V was clipped by 2 bases and J by 1 base; unmatched bases: 5. Germline assignment: CDR1 SGHDT and CDR2 YYEEEE. The DNA of the CDR3 is TGTGCCAGCAGCTTAGCGGGAGTTTGGTCCTACGAGCAGTACTTC. Translating it yields CASSLAGVWSYEQYF.

The chain has TRBV25-1 and TRBJ2-3; no clear D gene. The CDR3 loop spans 12 amino acids. Trimming removed 4 bases from V and 5 bases from J, with 7 bases in between. Looked up from germline, CDR1 is MGHDK and CDR2 is SYGVNS. The CDR3 sequence is CASSVRLDTQYF. CDR3 nucleotides: TGTGCCAGCAGTGTCCGGTTAGATACGCAGTATTTT.

The V call is TRBV2, the J call TRBJ2-1; 9 nucleotides align to TRBD1. The V gene's germline CDR1 is SNHLY and CDR2 FYNNEI. The CDR3 is 16 residues long. The ends lost 5 bases at V and 4 bases at J; junction bases unmatched: 9. The DNA of the CDR3 is TGTGCCAGCAGTCCAATACGGGACAGGGCTTACAATGAGCAGTTCTTC. It encodes CASSPIRDRAYNEQFF.

This chain joins TRBV19 and TRBJ2-4; 10 positions match TRBD2. The CDR3 sequence is 17 residues long. Germline V gene lookup returns CDR1 LNHDA and CDR2 SQIVND (reference sequence). The J segment lost 0 bases and the V segment lost 3 bases, leaving 5 bases of the junction unmatched. In DNA, the CDR3 is TGTGCCAGTAGTATTCTAGCGGGAGTCAAAGCCAAAAACATTCAGTACTTC. Protein: CASSILAGVKAKNIQYF.

CDR3 nucleotides: TGTGCCAGCAGACGCGTAGGGGCCAACGTCCTGACTTTC. Its translation: CASRRVGANVLTF. The chain employs TRBV7-2 and TRBJ2-6; D unclear. Germline-derived CDR1 and CDR2 are SGHTA and FQGNSA. V was shortened by 6 bases and J by 4 bases, with 7 bases between the two germline ends. This CDR3 is 13 amino acids long.

This chain uses TRBV2 with TRBJ2-1, with TRBD2 matching 9 bases. After removal of 6 bases from V and 0 bases from J, the junction contained 6 bases not matched to a gene. Germline V lookup: CDR1 SNHLY, CDR2 FYNNEI. The CDR3 loop spans 16 amino acids. The chain's CDR3 is CASSASSGISYNEQFF. CDR3 DNA: TGTGCCAGCAGCGCGTCTAGCGGGATCTCCTACAATGAGCAGTTCTTC.

The chain joins TRBV27 to TRBJ2-7; 8 nucleotides align to TRBD1. V lost 3 bases to trimming and J lost 4 bases; unmatched junction nucleotides: 2. Germline V gene sequence: CDR1 MNHEY, CDR2 SMNVEV (reference sequence). The CDR3 has 13 amino acids. The CDR3 loop reads CASSFGQGYEQYF. The CDR3 DNA reads TGTGCCAGCAGTTTTGGACAGGGATACGAGCAGTACTTC.

The V and J genes are TRBV6-5 and TRBJ1-5; tentative D call: TRBD1 (5 bases). Trimming shortened V by 7 bases and J by 4 bases, and 11 bases separated the two germline ends. This CDR3 spans 13 amino acids. Germline loops: CDR1 MNHEY, CDR2 SVGAGI. The CDR3 DNA reads as TGTGCCAGCACCACAGGCCTTAATCAGCCCCAGCATTTT. As protein: CASTTGLNQPQHF.